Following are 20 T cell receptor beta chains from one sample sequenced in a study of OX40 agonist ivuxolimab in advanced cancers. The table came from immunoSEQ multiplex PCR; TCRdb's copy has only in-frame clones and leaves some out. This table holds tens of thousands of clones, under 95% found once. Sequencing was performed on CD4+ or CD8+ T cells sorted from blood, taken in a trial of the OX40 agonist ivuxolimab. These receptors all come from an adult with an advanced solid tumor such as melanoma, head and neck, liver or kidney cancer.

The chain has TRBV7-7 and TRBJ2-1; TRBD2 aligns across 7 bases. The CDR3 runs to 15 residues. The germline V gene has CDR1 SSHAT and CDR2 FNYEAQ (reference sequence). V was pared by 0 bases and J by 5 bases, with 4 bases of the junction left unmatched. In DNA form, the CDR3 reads TGTGCCAGCAGCTTAGCAGCGGGGATTAACAATGAGCAGTTCTTC. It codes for CASSLAAGINNEQFF.

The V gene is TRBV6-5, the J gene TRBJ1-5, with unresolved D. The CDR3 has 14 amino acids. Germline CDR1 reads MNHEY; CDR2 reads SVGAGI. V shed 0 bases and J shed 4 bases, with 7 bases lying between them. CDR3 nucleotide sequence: TGTGCCAGCAGTTACTCTGGGTGGAATCAGCCCCAGCATTTT. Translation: CASSYSGWNQPQHF.

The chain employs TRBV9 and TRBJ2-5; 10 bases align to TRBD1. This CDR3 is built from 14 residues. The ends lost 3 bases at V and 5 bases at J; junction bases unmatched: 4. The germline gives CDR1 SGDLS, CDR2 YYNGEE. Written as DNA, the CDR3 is TGTGCCAGCAGCGGGACAGGGGGGTTCGAGACCCAGTACTTC. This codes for CASSGTGGFETQYF.

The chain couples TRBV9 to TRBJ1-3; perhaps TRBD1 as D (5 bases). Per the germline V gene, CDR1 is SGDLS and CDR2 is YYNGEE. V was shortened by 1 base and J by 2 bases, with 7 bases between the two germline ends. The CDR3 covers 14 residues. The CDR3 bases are TGTGCCAGCAGCGTACAGGGAACTGGAAACACCATATATTTT. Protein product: CASSVQGTGNTIYF.

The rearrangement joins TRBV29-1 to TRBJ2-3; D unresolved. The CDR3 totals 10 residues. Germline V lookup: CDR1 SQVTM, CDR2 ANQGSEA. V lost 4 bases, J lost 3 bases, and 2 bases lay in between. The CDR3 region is CSVVTDTQYF. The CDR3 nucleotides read TGCAGCGTTGTAACAGATACGCAGTATTTT.

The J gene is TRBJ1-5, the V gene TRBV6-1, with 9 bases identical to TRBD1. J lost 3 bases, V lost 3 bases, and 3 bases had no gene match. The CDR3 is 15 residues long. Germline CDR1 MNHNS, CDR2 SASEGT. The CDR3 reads CASSDRDRANQPQHF. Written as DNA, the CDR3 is TGTGCCAGCAGTGACCGGGACAGGGCCAATCAGCCCCAGCATTTT.

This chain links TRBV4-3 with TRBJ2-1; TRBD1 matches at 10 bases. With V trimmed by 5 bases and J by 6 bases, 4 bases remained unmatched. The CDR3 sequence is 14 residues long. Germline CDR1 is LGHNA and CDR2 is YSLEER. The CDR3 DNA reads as TGCGCCAGCAGCTCACGGACAGGGGGCAATGAGCAGTTCTTC. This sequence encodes CASSSRTGGNEQFF.

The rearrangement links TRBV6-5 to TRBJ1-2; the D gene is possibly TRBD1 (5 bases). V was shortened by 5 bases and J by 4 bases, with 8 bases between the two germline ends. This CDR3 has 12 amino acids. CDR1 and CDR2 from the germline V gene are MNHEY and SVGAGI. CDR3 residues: CASSPGAYGYTF. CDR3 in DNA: TGTGCCAGCAGTCCTGGGGCCTATGGCTACACCTTC.

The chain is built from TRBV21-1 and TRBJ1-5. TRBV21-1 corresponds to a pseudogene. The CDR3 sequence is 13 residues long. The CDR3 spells CASTPAGNQPQHF. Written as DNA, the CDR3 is TGTGCCAGCACCCCTGCGGGCAATCAGCCCCAGCATTTT.

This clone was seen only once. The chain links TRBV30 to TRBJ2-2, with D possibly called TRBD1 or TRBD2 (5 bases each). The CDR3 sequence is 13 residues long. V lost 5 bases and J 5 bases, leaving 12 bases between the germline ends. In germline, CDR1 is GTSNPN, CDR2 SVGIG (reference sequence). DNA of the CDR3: TGTGCCTGGGGACTCTGGGGGACCGGGGAGCTGTTTTTT. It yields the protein CAWGLWGTGELFF.

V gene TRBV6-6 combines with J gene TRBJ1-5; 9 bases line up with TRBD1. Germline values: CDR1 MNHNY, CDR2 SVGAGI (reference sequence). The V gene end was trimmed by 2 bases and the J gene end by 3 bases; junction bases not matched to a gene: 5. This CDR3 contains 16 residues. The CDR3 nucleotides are TGTGCCAGCAGTTACGTGACAGGGGGATTCAATCAGCCCCAGCATTTT. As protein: CASSYVTGGFNQPQHF.

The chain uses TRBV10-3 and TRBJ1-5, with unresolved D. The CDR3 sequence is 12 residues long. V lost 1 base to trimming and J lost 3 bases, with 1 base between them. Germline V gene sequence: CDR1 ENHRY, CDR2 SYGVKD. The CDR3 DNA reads TGTGCCATCAGTGAGTACAATCAGCCCCAGCATTTT. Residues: CAISEYNQPQHF.

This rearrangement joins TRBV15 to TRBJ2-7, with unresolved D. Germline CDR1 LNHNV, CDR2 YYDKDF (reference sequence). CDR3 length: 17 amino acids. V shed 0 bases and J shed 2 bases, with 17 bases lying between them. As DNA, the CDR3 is TGTGCCACCAGCAGAGATCTGGGCCGTTCGTTAACCTACGAGCAGTACTTC. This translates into CATSRDLGRSLTYEQYF.

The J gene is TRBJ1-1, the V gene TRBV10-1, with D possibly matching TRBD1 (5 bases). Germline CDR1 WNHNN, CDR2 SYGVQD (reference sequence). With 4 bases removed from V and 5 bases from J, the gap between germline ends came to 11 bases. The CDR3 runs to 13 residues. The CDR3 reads CASSVQWGTEAFF. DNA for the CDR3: TGCGCCAGCAGTGTCCAGTGGGGGACTGAAGCTTTCTTT.

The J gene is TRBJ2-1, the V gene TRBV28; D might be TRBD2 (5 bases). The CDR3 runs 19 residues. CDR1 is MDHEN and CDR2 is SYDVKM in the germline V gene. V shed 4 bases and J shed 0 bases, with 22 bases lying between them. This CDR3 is CASSSVRRWLGSSYNEQFF. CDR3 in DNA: TGTGCCAGCAGTTCCGTCAGGCGGTGGCTAGGGAGCTCCTACAATGAGCAGTTCTTC.

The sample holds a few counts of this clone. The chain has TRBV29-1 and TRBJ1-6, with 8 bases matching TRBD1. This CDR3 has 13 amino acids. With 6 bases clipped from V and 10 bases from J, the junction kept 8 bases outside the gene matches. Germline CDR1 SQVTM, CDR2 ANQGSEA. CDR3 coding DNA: TGCAGCGTCGGGACAGGTCGCGAATCACCCCTCCACTTT. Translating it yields CSVGTGRESPLHF.

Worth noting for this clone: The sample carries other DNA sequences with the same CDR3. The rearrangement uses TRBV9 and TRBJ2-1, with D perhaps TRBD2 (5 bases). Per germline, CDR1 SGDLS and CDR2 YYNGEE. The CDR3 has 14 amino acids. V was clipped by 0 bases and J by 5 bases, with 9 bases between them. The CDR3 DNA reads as TGTGCCAGCAGCGTAGGAGGGCGGGACAATGAGCAGTTCTTC. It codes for CASSVGGRDNEQFF.

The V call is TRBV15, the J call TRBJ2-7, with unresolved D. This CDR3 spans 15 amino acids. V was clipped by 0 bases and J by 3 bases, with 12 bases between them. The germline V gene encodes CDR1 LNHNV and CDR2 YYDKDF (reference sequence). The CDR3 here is CATSRDSNTDYEQYF. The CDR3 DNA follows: TGTGCCACCAGCAGAGATAGTAATACGGACTACGAGCAGTACTTC.

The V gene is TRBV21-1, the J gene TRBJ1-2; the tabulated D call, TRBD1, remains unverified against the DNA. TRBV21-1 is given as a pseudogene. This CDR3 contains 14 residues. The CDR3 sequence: CASSKKAKGNGYTF. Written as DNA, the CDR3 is TGTGCCAGCAGCAAAAAGGCGAAGGGGAATGGCTACACCTTC.

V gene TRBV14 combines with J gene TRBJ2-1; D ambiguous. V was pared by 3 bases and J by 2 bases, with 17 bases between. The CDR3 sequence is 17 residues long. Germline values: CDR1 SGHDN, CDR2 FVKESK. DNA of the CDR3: TGTGCCAGCAGCCATCACGGCGGAATCTTGGCCTACAATGAGCAGTTCTTC. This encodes CASSHHGGILAYNEQFF.